This T cell receptor beta chain was identified during a study of blood T cells in healthy people across ages. On this clonotype itself: What it binds is not known. The junction shows a germline mismatch at one end, possibly a read error.

Points from the study as a whole: Unsorted PBMCs blocked a conclusive comparison of naive and antigen-experienced cells.

This CDR3 has 15 amino acids. Germline CDR1 is MNHEY and CDR2 is SMNVEV (reference sequence). PCR was performed a second time for about 7 to 11 cycles using a sample-barcoded 5' primer and a J-beta primer mix. A template-switch adaptor that had 12 random nucleotides put a tag on each cDNA molecule. All samples yielded 3 million or more CDR3-containing paired-end reads. TCRdb passed the 5' RACE reads through MiXCR, listing each CDR3 protein once. Of about 1.1 million distinct CDR3 sequences in the sample, 30% to 40% were seen once. The sequencing sample was made of blood. The source is a man aged 18 to 35 in good health. The chain couples TRBV27 to TRBJ1-2, with 7 bases lining up with TRBD1. The CDR3 DNA is TGTGTCAGCAGTATAAAAAAACAGGGGAGTGATGGCTACACCTTC. Translated: CVSSIKKQGSDGYTF.